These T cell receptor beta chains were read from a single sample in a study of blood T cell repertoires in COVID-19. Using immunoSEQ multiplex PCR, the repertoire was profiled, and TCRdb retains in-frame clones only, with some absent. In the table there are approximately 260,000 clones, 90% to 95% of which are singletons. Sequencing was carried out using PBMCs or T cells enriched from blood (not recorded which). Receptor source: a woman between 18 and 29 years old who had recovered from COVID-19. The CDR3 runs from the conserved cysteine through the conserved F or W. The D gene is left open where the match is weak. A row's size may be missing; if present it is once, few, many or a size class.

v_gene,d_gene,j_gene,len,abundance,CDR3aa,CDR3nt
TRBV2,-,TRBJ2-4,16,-,CATKVGGGGGKNIQYF,TGTGCCACCAAAGTGGGAGGGGGTGGTGGCAAAAACATTCAGTACTTC
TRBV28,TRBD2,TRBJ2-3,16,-,CASSRATSGRTDTQYF,TGTGCCAGCAGCCGAGCGACTAGCGGGCGCACAGATACGCAGTATTTT
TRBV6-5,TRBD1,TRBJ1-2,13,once,CASLDREYNGYTF,TGTGCCAGCTTGGACAGGGAGTATAATGGCTACACCTTC
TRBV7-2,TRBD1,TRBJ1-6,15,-,CASSPGGRAADGLHF,TGTGCCAGCAGCCCAGGGGGGCGTGCAGCCGATGGACTCCACTTT
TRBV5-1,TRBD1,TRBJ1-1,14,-,CASARQGARTEAFF,TGCGCCAGCGCCCGACAGGGGGCAAGGACTGAAGCTTTCTTT
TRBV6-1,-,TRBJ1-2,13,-,CASSEQGAYGYTF,TGTGCCAGCAGTGAACAGGGTGCCTATGGCTACACCTTC
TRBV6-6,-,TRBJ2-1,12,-,CASSGSYNEQFF,TGTGCCAGCAGCGGGTCCTACAATGAGCAGTTCTTC
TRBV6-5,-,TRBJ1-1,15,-,CASLPPSGAGTEAFF,TGTGCCAGCCTTCCCCCTTCAGGGGCGGGCACTGAAGCTTTCTTT
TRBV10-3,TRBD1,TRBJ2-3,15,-,CAISSNRGRGDTQYF,TGTGCCATCAGTTCTAACAGGGGGCGCGGGGATACGCAGTATTTT
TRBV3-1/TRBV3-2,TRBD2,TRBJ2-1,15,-,CASSQQVAGGGEQFF,TGTGCCAGCAGCCAACAGGTAGCGGGAGGAGGTGAGCAGTTCTTC
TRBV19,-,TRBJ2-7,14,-,CASSVTGTKGEQYF,TGTGCCAGTAGTGTAACGGGGACAAAGGGGGAGCAGTACTTC
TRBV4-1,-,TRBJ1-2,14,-,CASSQEGSSYGYTF,TGCGCCAGCAGCCAAGAGGGCAGTTCCTATGGCTACACCTTC
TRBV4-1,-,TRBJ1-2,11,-,CASSQEGGYTF,TGCGCCAGCAGCCAAGAGGGCGGCTACACCTTC
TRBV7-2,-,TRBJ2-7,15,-,CASSLAGLALYEQYF,TGTGCCAGCAGCTTAGCGGGCCTAGCGCTCTACGAGCAGTACTTC
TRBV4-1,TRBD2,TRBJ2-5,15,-,CASSQEPGLAFSQYF,TGCGCCAGCAGCCAAGAACCGGGACTAGCGTTCTCCCAGTACTTC
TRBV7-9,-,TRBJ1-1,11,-,CASSPSLEAFF,TGTGCCAGCAGCCCGTCCCTTGAAGCTTTCTTT
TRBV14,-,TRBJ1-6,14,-,CASSQGRLTSPLHF,TGTGCCAGCAGCCAAGGCAGGCTAACGTCACCCCTCCACTTT
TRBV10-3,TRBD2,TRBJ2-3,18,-,CAISTRNVAGRSTDTQYF,TGTGCCATCAGCACGAGAAATGTAGCGGGGAGAAGCACAGATACGCAGTATTTT
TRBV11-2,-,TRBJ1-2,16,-,CASSLGVGGASYGYTF,TGTGCCAGCAGCTTAGGGGTTGGGGGCGCGAGCTATGGCTACACCTTC
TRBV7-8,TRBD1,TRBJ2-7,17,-,CASSPRSTGGTAYEQYF,TGTGCCAGCAGCCCGAGATCGACAGGGGGGACAGCCTACGAGCAGTACTTC
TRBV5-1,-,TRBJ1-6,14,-,CASSVGGGNSPLHF,TGCGCCAGCAGCGTTGGGGGGGGCAATTCACCCCTCCACTTT
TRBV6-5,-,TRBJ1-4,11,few,CAGHLREKLFF,TGTGCGGGACACCTTCGAGAAAAACTGTTTTTT
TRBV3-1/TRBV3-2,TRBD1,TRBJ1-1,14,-,CASSRRGPNTEAFF,TGTGCCAGCAGCCGCAGGGGGCCGAACACTGAAGCTTTCTTT
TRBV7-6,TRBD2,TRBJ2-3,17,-,CASSLVPRTSGPDTQYF,TGTGCCAGCAGCTTAGTCCCCCGGACTAGCGGTCCAGATACGCAGTATTTT
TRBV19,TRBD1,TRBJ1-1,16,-,CASSNRQGRGNTEAFF,TGTGCCAGTAGTAACCGACAGGGGAGAGGGAACACTGAAGCTTTCTTT
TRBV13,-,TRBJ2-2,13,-,CASSRGNTGELFF,TGTGCCAGCAGCCGGGGAAACACCGGGGAGCTGTTTTTT
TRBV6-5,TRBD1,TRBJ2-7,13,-,CASRGQGSGEQYF,TGTGCCAGCAGAGGACAGGGGTCGGGAGAGCAGTACTTC
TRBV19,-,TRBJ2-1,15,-,CASSLDSFSYNEQFF,TGTGCCAGTAGCCTCGACTCGTTCTCCTACAATGAGCAGTTCTTC
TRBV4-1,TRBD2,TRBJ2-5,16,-,CASSQTGLAGEETQYF,TGCGCCAGCAGCCAAACTGGACTAGCGGGAGAGGAGACCCAGTACTTC
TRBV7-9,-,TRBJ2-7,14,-,CASSLYNRDYEQYF,TGTGCCAGCAGCTTATACAACAGGGACTACGAGCAGTACTTC
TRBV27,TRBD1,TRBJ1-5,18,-,CASSLRGQGFSSNQPQHF,TGTGCCAGCAGCCTGAGGGGACAGGGGTTTTCTAGCAATCAGCCCCAGCATTTT
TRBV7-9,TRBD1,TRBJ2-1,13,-,CASSLAGTEGEFF,TGTGCCAGCAGCTTAGCGGGGACAGAGGGAGAGTTCTTC
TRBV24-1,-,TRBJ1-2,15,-,CATMTYPRQPYGYTF,TGTGCCACCATGACGTACCCTAGACAGCCCTATGGCTACACCTTC
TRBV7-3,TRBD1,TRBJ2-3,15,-,CASSPTGGGIDTQYF,TGTGCCAGCAGCCCGACAGGGGGCGGGATAGATACGCAGTATTTT
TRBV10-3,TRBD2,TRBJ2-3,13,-,CASRDYDTDTQYF,TGTGCCTCCCGGGACTACGACACAGATACGCAGTATTTT
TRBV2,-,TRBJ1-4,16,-,CASSERPIATNEKLFF,TGTGCCAGCAGTGAGCGCCCAATTGCAACTAATGAAAAACTGTTTTTT
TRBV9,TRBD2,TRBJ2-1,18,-,CASSAGLAGVGSYNEQFF,TGTGCCAGCAGCGCGGGACTAGCGGGAGTCGGTTCCTACAATGAGCAGTTCTTC
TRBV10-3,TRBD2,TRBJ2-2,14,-,CAINSGGNTGELFF,TGTGCCATCAATTCGGGAGGAAACACCGGGGAGCTGTTTTTT
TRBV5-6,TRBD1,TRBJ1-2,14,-,CASSPLDRDYGYTF,TGTGCCAGCAGCCCACTCGACAGGGACTATGGCTACACCTTC
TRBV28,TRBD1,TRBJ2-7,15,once,CASRDAGQGAYEQYF,TGTGCCAGCAGGGATGCGGGGCAGGGGGCATACGAGCAGTACTTC
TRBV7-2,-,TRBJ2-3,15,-,CASSPNRQVPDTQYF,TGTGCCAGCAGCCCTAACCGACAGGTCCCAGATACGCAGTATTTT
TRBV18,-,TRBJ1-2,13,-,CASSPPILRGYTF,TGTGCCAGCTCACCTCCGATCCTAAGAGGCTACACCTTC
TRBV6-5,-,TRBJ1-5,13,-,CASSRQMDQPQHF,TGTGCCAGCAGTAGACAGATGGATCAGCCCCAGCATTTT
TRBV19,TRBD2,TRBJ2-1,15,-,CASSGSGYTYNEQFF,TGTGCCAGTAGCGGTAGCGGGTATACCTACAATGAGCAGTTCTTC
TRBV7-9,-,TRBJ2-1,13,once,CASSTGSHNEQFF,TGTGCCAGCAGCACCGGGAGCCACAATGAGCAGTTCTTC
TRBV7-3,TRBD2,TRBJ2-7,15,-,CASSLSLAGAHEQYF,TGTGCCAGCAGCTTAAGCCTAGCGGGAGCCCACGAGCAGTACTTC